This T cell receptor beta chain was sequenced during a study of blood T cell repertoires in COVID-19. At the level of the study: Whether acute or convalescent, the COVID-19 samples came from the United States, Italy and Spain. T cells, B-cell-depleted T cells, or PBMCs supplied cDNA or gDNA.

As processed by the authors: How many nucleated cells were present was estimated from reference gene primer amplification. TCRdb's table, derived via immunoSEQ multiplex PCR, lists solely in-frame clones and lacks some. That table furnishes V, J and clone size, whereas the DNA furnished D and trimming. The repertoire consists of about 240,000 clones, with over 75% occurring once and the leading ten covering about 2%. V lost 6 bases, J lost 2 bases, and 12 bases lay in between. CDR1 is MNHEY and CDR2 is SVGAGI in the germline V gene. The CDR3 spans 14 residues. The TCR sequence derives from a man aged 25-40 years who had recovered from COVID-19. The rearrangement joins TRBV6-5 to TRBJ2-3; a weak D match, TRBD1 (5 bases). Input material: peripheral blood. CDR3 sequence reads: CASRVGHFTDTQYF. CDR3 coding DNA: TGTGCCAGCAGGGTCGGACATTTCACAGATACGCAGTATTTT.